A single sample gave rise to the 14 T cell receptor beta chains below, sequenced in a study of blood T cell repertoires in COVID-19. TCRdb's table, derived via immunoSEQ multiplex PCR, lists solely in-frame clones and lacks some. The sample has some 150,000 clones, 70% to 90% seen once. Sequenced: peripheral blood. The receptors were sampled from a woman between 65 and 79 years old with acute or convalescent COVID-19.

This clone was picked up one time. The rearrangement uses TRBV11-2 and TRBJ1-3, with unresolved D. CDR1 and CDR2 (germline): SGHAT, FQNNGV. This CDR3 spans 15 amino acids. Trimming took off 1 base at V and 0 bases at J, with 7 bases between the two ends. The CDR3 DNA follows: TGTGCCAGCAGCTTAGGTTCCGGCTCTGGAAACACCATATATTTT. This gives the protein CASSLGSGSGNTIYF.

The chain uses TRBV18 and TRBJ2-2; D possibly corresponds to TRBD2 (5 bases). Germline CDR1 and CDR2: KGHSH and LQKENI. V shed 2 bases and J shed 8 bases, with 9 bases lying between them. This CDR3 has 13 amino acids. CDR3 amino acids: CASSPKDSGELFF. In DNA, the CDR3 is TGTGCCAGCTCACCAAAGGACTCAGGGGAGCTGTTTTTT.

This clone was counted only a few times. V gene TRBV10-3 combines with J gene TRBJ1-5, with 9 bases matching TRBD1. Germline CDR1 ENHRY, CDR2 SYGVKD. CDR3 length equals 16 residues. V trimming: 2 bases; J trimming: 6 bases; junction bases outside the gene matches: 8. CDR3 sequence: CAISEGQGLGSQPQHF. CDR3 in DNA: TGTGCCATCAGTGAGGGACAGGGGTTAGGAAGTCAGCCCCAGCATTTT.

V and J are TRBV24-1 and TRBJ2-5, with D perhaps matching TRBD2 (7 bases). CDR1 is KGHDR, CDR2 SFDVKD, per germline. The CDR3 length is 16 residues. V was cut by 4 bases and J by 1 base, with 15 bases left in between. The CDR3 bases are TGTGCCACCAGTGAGAACGACGGGGGGCGCCAAGAGACCCAGTACTTC. Translation: CATSENDGGRQETQYF.

This chain uses TRBV19 with TRBJ1-5; 7 positions agree with TRBD1. This CDR3 is built from 17 residues. The trim removed 3 bases at V and 1 base at J, leaving 9 bases unmatched. Germline V gene lookup returns CDR1 LNHDA and CDR2 SQIVND (reference sequence). The CDR3 protein is CASSIPPRGLSNQPQHF. The CDR3 nucleotides are TGTGCCAGTAGTATCCCCCCGAGGGGGCTCAGCAATCAGCCCCAGCATTTT.

The V call is TRBV30, the J call TRBJ1-6, with D possibly matching TRBD1 (6 bases). CDR1 is GTSNPN, CDR2 SVGIG, per germline (reference sequence). The CDR3 has 13 amino acids. Trimming left V 3 bases short and J 7 bases short, with 10 bases between. The CDR3 region is CAWSGQSNSPLHF. Here the CDR3 DNA reads TGTGCCTGGAGCGGACAGTCAAATTCACCCCTCCACTTT.

The gene calls are TRBV11-2 and TRBJ2-7; D uncertain. Germline V gene sequence: CDR1 SGHAT, CDR2 FQNNGV. V was shortened by 1 base and J by 6 bases, with 16 bases between the two germline ends. The CDR3 spans 15 residues. CDR3 in amino acids: CASSLGSRGTGEQYV. The CDR3 nucleotides are TGTGCCAGCAGCTTAGGGAGTCGTGGTACGGGCGAGCAGTACGTC.

The CDR3 is CASSPGGRLDTRSFYGYTF. The DNA for the CDR3 is TGTGCCAGCAGCCCAGGGGGGAGGTTGGACACCCGATCCTTCTATGGCTACACCTTC. The rearrangement joins TRBV7-6 to TRBJ1-2, with 7 bases aligning to TRBD1. The germline gives CDR1 SGHVS, CDR2 FNYEAQ. The J segment lost 4 bases and the V segment lost 5 bases, leaving 22 bases of the junction unmatched. CDR3 length: 19 residues.

The V gene is TRBV7-8, the J gene TRBJ1-5, with D unresolved. The ends were cut back, 5 bases at V and 7 bases at J, with 9 bases in the middle. The length of the CDR3 is 12 residues. Germline CDR1 SGHVS, CDR2 FQNEAQ. The CDR3 bases are TGTGCCAGCAGCGCCTACGGGCAGCCCCAGCATTTT. This encodes CASSAYGQPQHF.

The V call is TRBV11-1, the J call TRBJ2-7, with D possibly TRBD1 on 6 matching bases. Trimming pared 8 bases from V and 0 bases from J, leaving 8 bases between. The CDR3 totals 12 residues. Germline V gene sequence: CDR1 SGHAT, CDR2 FQDESV (reference sequence). The CDR3 sequence: CASRDNSYEQYF. In DNA form, the CDR3 reads TGTGCCAGCCGGGACAACTCCTACGAGCAGTACTTC.

This clone was detected only once. The J gene is TRBJ2-3, the V gene TRBV7-2; 16 bases match TRBD2. This CDR3 region has 18 residues. The germline V gene has CDR1 SGHTA and CDR2 FQGNSA. Trimming cost V 5 bases and J 4 bases; bases outside gene matches: 9. CDR3 in DNA: TGTGCCAGCAGCCTAGGCGGGACTAGCGGGGGGGCCTCAGATACGCAGTATTTT. This translates into CASSLGGTSGGASDTQYF.

This clone was found a few times. The genes are TRBV15 and TRBJ1-2, with D possibly matching TRBD1 (5 bases). CDR1 and CDR2 from the germline V gene are LNHNV and YYDKDF (reference sequence). The V and J ends lost 6 bases and 4 bases respectively, with 18 bases between them. The CDR3 extends over 15 amino acids. The CDR3 sequence is CATRDKGGNSYGYTF. The CDR3 DNA is TGTGCCACCAGGGACAAGGGCGGGAATAGCTATGGCTACACCTTC.

This clone is a singleton in its sample. This chain links TRBV19 with TRBJ2-5; maybe TRBD2 (6 bases). Per germline, CDR1 LNHDA and CDR2 SQIVND (reference sequence). Trimming took 3 bases from V and 3 from J, leaving 14 bases between them. The length of the CDR3 is 15 residues. The DNA for the CDR3 is TGTGCCAGTAGTATGGGGGGACGTCGAGAAGAGACCCAGTACTTC. Translating gives CASSMGGRREETQYF.

The chain carries TRBV28 and TRBJ2-5, with D possibly TRBD2 on 6 matching bases. Germline-derived CDR1 and CDR2 are MDHEN and SYDVKM. This CDR3 is built from 11 residues. The ends were cut back, 2 bases at V and 12 bases at J, with 10 bases in the middle. CDR3 DNA: TGTGCCAGCAGTTTAGTGGGGACTGAGTACTTC. Protein product: CASSLVGTEYF.